The TCR beta chain under discussion was sequenced for a study of cytomegalovirus exposure and HLA in healthy donors. The assay was immunoSEQ multiplex PCR, and TCRdb's table has in-frame clones only and misses some. The table has about 160,000 clones, approximately 96% seen once. This CDR3 is built from 14 residues. V was shortened by 5 bases and J by 5 bases, with 15 bases between the two germline ends. CDR1 and CDR2 (germline): LNHDA, SQIVND (reference sequence). On this clone itself: Its antigen is not identified.

The study's findings and limits: The tendency of first-cohort TCR clusters to co-occur in the 120 or so validation repertoires emerged from a later analysis. In vitro experiments confirmed that a few CMV-associated chains were specific for CMV antigens.

The chain recombines TRBV19 with TRBJ2-5, with a tentative D call TRBD2 (6 bases). The sequenced material came from PBMCs. The source of this sequence is a woman aged 18-29 years in good health and CMV-seronegative. Written as DNA, the CDR3 is TGTGCCAGTAGTGATGGCGGGGTAGGGGAGACCCAGTACTTC. Translating gives CASSDGGVGETQYF. Together with reference TRBV19 and TRBJ2-5, the CDR3 gives the full variable domain: DGGITQSPKYLFRKEGQNVTLSCEQNLNHDAMYWYRQDPGQGLRLIYYSQIVNDFQKGDIAEGYSVSREKKESFPLTVTSAQKNPTAFYLCASSDGGVGETQYFGPGTRLLVL.